These T cell receptor beta chains were read from a single sample in a study of blood T cell repertoires in COVID-19. Profiling relied on immunoSEQ multiplex PCR, and the TCRdb table lists in-frame clones only, not all of them. The repertoire has about 400,000 clones, approximately 88% of them found once; the top ten carry approximately 2%. The sequenced sample was PBMCs or T cells enriched from blood (not recorded which). These receptor sequences come from a woman between 40 and 50 years old with acute COVID-19. Each CDR3 is given with its conserved first and last residue. The D gene is left open where the match is weak. Only part of the rows carry a size: once, few, many, or a class if the clone is expanded.

abundance: -
d_gene: -
v_gene: TRBV6-5
j_gene: TRBJ1-6
CDR3nt: TGTGCCAGTCAGGGGAATAATTCACCCCTCCACTTT
CDR3aa: CASQGNNSPLHF

abundance: -
d_gene: -
v_gene: TRBV19
j_gene: TRBJ1-3
CDR3nt: TGTGCCAGTAGTATGGAGTTCCCTGGAAACACCATATATTTT
CDR3aa: CASSMEFPGNTIYF

abundance: few
d_gene: TRBD1
v_gene: TRBV30
j_gene: TRBJ2-3
CDR3nt: TGTGCCTGCACACGGGACAGGGGGACAGATACGCAGTATTTT
CDR3aa: CACTRDRGTDTQYF

abundance: -
d_gene: TRBD1
v_gene: TRBV24-1
j_gene: TRBJ1-2
CDR3nt: TGTGCCACCAGTGAAAGGGACAGACTTTCAGGCGGGGGCTACACCTTC
CDR3aa: CATSERDRLSGGGYTF

abundance: -
d_gene: -
v_gene: TRBV2
j_gene: TRBJ1-5
CDR3nt: TGTGCCAGCAGTGTCGAACAGGGTGCGCAGCCCCAGCATTTT
CDR3aa: CASSVEQGAQPQHF

abundance: -
d_gene: TRBD1
v_gene: TRBV2
j_gene: TRBJ1-1
CDR3nt: TGTGCCAGCAGCCTTAGACAGGGACTTTGGGGTGAAGCTTTCTTT
CDR3aa: CASSLRQGLWGEAFF

abundance: -
d_gene: -
v_gene: TRBV19
j_gene: TRBJ1-5
CDR3nt: TGTGCCAGTAGTATTTCGGCGGGGAATCAGCCCCAGCATTTT
CDR3aa: CASSISAGNQPQHF

abundance: -
d_gene: -
v_gene: TRBV4-1
j_gene: TRBJ2-5
CDR3nt: TGCGCCAGCAGCCAAGATCTCGAGACCCAGTACTTC
CDR3aa: CASSQDLETQYF

abundance: -
d_gene: TRBD1
v_gene: TRBV30
j_gene: TRBJ1-4
CDR3nt: TGTGCCTGGTCGAGGGACAGGGGGAATTATGGAAAACTGTTTTTT
CDR3aa: CAWSRDRGNYGKLFF

abundance: -
d_gene: -
v_gene: TRBV4-1
j_gene: TRBJ2-4
CDR3nt: TGCGCCAGCAGCCACGGACATCTTGCCAAAAACATTCAGTACTTC
CDR3aa: CASSHGHLAKNIQYF

abundance: -
d_gene: TRBD1
v_gene: TRBV14
j_gene: TRBJ2-3
CDR3nt: TGTGCCAGCAAAAGGACAGGAAGCACAGATACGCAGTATTTT
CDR3aa: CASKRTGSTDTQYF

abundance: -
d_gene: -
v_gene: TRBV12-5
j_gene: TRBJ2-2
CDR3nt: TGTGCTAGTGGTTTGGTGGGACACCTAACCGGGGAGCTGTTTTTT
CDR3aa: CASGLVGHLTGELFF

abundance: -
d_gene: -
v_gene: TRBV4-1
j_gene: TRBJ1-1
CDR3nt: TGCGCCAGCAGCCAAGGCAGGATGAACACTGAAGCTTTCTTT
CDR3aa: CASSQGRMNTEAFF

abundance: once
d_gene: -
v_gene: TRBV4-1
j_gene: TRBJ2-7
CDR3nt: TGCGCCAGCAGCCAAGGCCTAACTCGGGGGTCGAACCCCTACGAGCAGTACTTC
CDR3aa: CASSQGLTRGSNPYEQYF

abundance: -
d_gene: -
v_gene: TRBV27
j_gene: TRBJ1-1
CDR3nt: TGTGCCAGCAGTTTATCGATTTTTTCGGGAAGGATCGGAGAAGCTTTCTTT
CDR3aa: CASSLSIFSGRIGEAFF

abundance: -
d_gene: -
v_gene: TRBV5-4
j_gene: TRBJ2-5
CDR3nt: TGTGCCAGCAGCTTGGCCGGTGGGGGCCCCCAAGAGACCCAGTACTTC
CDR3aa: CASSLAGGGPQETQYF

abundance: once
d_gene: TRBD1
v_gene: TRBV5-1
j_gene: TRBJ2-7
CDR3nt: TGCGCCAGCAGCGTAAGGGGGCTTAACTCCTACGAGCAGTACTTC
CDR3aa: CASSVRGLNSYEQYF